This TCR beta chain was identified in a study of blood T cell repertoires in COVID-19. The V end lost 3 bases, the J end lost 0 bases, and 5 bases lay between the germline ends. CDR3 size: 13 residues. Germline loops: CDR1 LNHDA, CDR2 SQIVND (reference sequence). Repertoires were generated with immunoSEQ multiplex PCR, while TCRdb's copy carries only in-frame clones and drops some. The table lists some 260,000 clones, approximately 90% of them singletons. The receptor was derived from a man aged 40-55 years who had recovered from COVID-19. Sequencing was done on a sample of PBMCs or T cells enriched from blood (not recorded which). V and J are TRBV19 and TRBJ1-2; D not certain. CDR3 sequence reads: CASSIEANYGYTF. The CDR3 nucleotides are TGTGCCAGTAGTATTGAGGCTAACTATGGCTACACCTTC. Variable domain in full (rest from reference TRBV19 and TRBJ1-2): DGGITQSPKYLFRKEGQNVTLSCEQNLNHDAMYWYRQDPGQGLRLIYYSQIVNDFQKGDIAEGYSVSREKKESFPLTVTSAQKNPTAFYLCASSIEANYGYTFGSGTRLTVV.